Below, 11 T cell receptor beta chains from the same sample are listed, as sequenced in a study of cytomegalovirus exposure and HLA in healthy donors. Researchers ran the PCR with 60 Vbeta and 13 Jbeta primers. TCRdb's copy holds only in-frame clones and misses some; the assay was immunoSEQ multiplex PCR. Among tens of thousands of clones, approximately 70% were seen once, and the ten largest hold approximately 7.8%. The material sequenced was PBMCs. These receptors all stem from a man aged 55 to 70 in good health and CMV-seronegative.

The chain has TRBV9 and TRBJ2-2, with 10 bases matching TRBD2. Trimming at V came to 1 base and at J to 5 bases, leaving 5 bases not matched to a gene. Germline values: CDR1 SGDLS, CDR2 YYNGEE. CDR3 size: 16 residues. The CDR3 DNA is TGTGCCAGCAGCGTAAGACAACTAGCGGGAACCGGGGAGCTGTTTTTT. Translation gives CASSVRQLAGTGELFF.

The chain carries TRBV18 and TRBJ2-7; perhaps TRBD1 as D (7 bases). The CDR3 spans 16 residues. The V end was cut by 5 bases, the J end by 1 base, with 18 bases between. Germline CDR1 reads KGHSH; CDR2 reads LQKENI. The DNA of the CDR3 is TGTGCCAGCTCAGGCACAGGGGAGGAAAGGTCCTACGAGCAGTACTTC. This codes for CASSGTGEERSYEQYF.

This sequence joins TRBV6-1 and TRBJ2-7, with TRBD1 identical over 7 bases. The junction had 7 bases not matched to a gene; V was cut back by 0 bases and J by 5 bases. The length of the CDR3 is 15 residues. In germline, CDR1 is MNHNS, CDR2 SASEGT. For the CDR3, the DNA is TGTGCCAGCAGTGAAGCTTCCAGGGGGTTCGACGAGCAGTACTTC. Protein sequence: CASSEASRGFDEQYF.

This clone was counted between two and nine times. DNA for the CDR3: TGTGCCAGCAGTTGGACTAGCGGGGTTACGAACACCGGGGAGCTGTTTTTT. Protein: CASSWTSGVTNTGELFF. This chain links TRBV28 with TRBJ2-2; 12 bases line up with TRBD2. CDR3 length: 17 residues. V lost 4 bases and J lost 0; bases outside the gene matches: 3. Per the germline V gene, CDR1 is MDHEN and CDR2 is SYDVKM.

The chain joins TRBV29-1 to TRBJ1-1, with a possible D match to TRBD1 (6 bases). This CDR3 is 14 amino acids long. The V end was cut by 2 bases, the J end by 4 bases, with 14 bases between. CDR1 is SQVTM, CDR2 ANQGSEA, per germline. The CDR3 loop is CSVELAGAGTEAFF. The CDR3 nucleotides are TGCAGCGTTGAATTAGCGGGGGCAGGCACTGAAGCTTTCTTT. The entire variable domain, with the rest obtained from reference TRBV29-1 and TRBJ1-1, is as follows: SAVISQKPSRDICQRGTSLTIQCQVDSQVTMMFWYRQQPGQSLTLIATANQGSEATYESGFVIDKFPISRPNLTFSTLTVSNMSPEDSSIYLCSVELAGAGTEAFFGQGTRLTVV.

V gene TRBV2 combines with J gene TRBJ2-1; 7 bases match TRBD2. V trimming: 3 bases; J trimming: 6 bases; junction bases outside the gene matches: 8. CDR1 is SNHLY and CDR2 is FYNNEI in the germline V gene. The CDR3 covers 15 residues. The CDR3 spells CASSDPGGSRNEQFF. DNA for the CDR3: TGTGCCAGCAGTGACCCGGGCGGGAGTCGCAATGAGCAGTTCTTC.

This chain uses TRBV7-2 with TRBJ1-5; TRBD1 aligns across 8 bases. The V gene's germline CDR1 is SGHTA and CDR2 FQGNSA. V lost 4 bases to trimming and J lost 4 bases; unmatched junction nucleotides: 3. The CDR3 is made up of 14 amino acids. Here the CDR3 reads CASSSRQGNQPQHF. The CDR3 DNA reads as TGTGCCAGCAGCTCCCGACAGGGGAATCAGCCCCAGCATTTT. Drawing the rest from reference TRBV7-2 and TRBJ1-5, the complete variable domain is GAGVSQSPSNKVTEKGKDVELRCDPISGHTALYWYRQSLGQGLEFLIYFQGNSAPDKSGLPSDRFSAERTGGSVSTLTIQRTQQEDSAVYLCASSSRQGNQPQHFGDGTRLSIL.

This clone was seen a single time. The chain has TRBV6-6 and TRBJ1-1; 10 bases are a match to TRBD1. The CDR3 is made up of 15 amino acids. Germline CDR1 reads MNHNY; CDR2 reads SVGAGI (reference sequence). After removal of 4 bases from V and 6 bases from J, the junction contained 8 bases not matched to a gene. This CDR3 is CASSLPDRGSAEAFF. CDR3 coding DNA: TGTGCCAGCAGTTTACCGGACAGGGGGTCAGCTGAAGCTTTCTTT.

This clone was found a few times. The chain joins TRBV27 to TRBJ2-5; unclear D gene. CDR3 length: 13 residues. The V end was cut by 5 bases, the J end by 3 bases, with 10 bases between. CDR1 is MNHEY, CDR2 SMNVEV, per germline (reference sequence). The CDR3 here is CASSPNREETQYF. The CDR3 nucleotides read TGTGCCAGCAGTCCCAACAGAGAAGAGACCCAGTACTTC.

The sample holds one count of this clone. V gene TRBV5-1 combines with J gene TRBJ2-5, with 7 bases lining up with TRBD2. The CDR3 loop spans 15 amino acids. The germline V gene has CDR1 SGHRS and CDR2 YFSETQ. The ends lost 1 base at V and 3 bases at J; junction bases unmatched: 6. Written as DNA, the CDR3 is TGCGCCAGCAGCTTGTTGGCTAGCGGAAAAGAGACCCAGTACTTC. Translating it yields CASSLLASGKETQYF.

The chain is built from TRBV7-2 and TRBJ1-5, with 7 bases aligning to TRBD1. CDR1 and CDR2 from the germline V gene are SGHTA and FQGNSA. The CDR3 covers 15 residues. With V trimmed by 5 bases and J by 4 bases, 8 bases remained unmatched. The CDR3 reads CASSPQGNRNQPQHF. The CDR3 nucleotides are TGTGCCAGCAGCCCACAGGGGAATAGGAATCAGCCCCAGCATTTT.